The 30 T cell receptor beta chains given below trace back to one sample, sequenced in a study of T-cell memory formation after mild COVID-19. Each CDR3 protein gets one entry after TCRdb re-called the 5' RACE reads with MiXCR. The table records roughly 170,000 distinct CDR3 sequences, about a fifth of them present only once. Sequencing input: PBMCs or a T cell subset sorted from them (not recorded which). The receptors shown here come from a man between 18 and 29 years old who had mild COVID-19 (a few samples of this study predate the infection). Cell type and time point are not known.

This chain connects TRBV24-1 to TRBJ2-4, with 7 bases aligning to TRBD2. The CDR3 length is 14 residues. CDR1 is KGHDR and CDR2 is SFDVKD in the germline V gene. J lost 6 bases, V lost 4 bases, and 5 bases had no gene match. This CDR3 reads CATSESGTSNIQYF. CDR3 nucleotide sequence: TGTGCCACCAGTGAAAGCGGGACTTCAAACATTCAGTACTTC.

This clonotype turned up a few times. The V gene is TRBV7-9, the J gene TRBJ1-1; D remains ambiguous. Germline values: CDR1 SEHNR, CDR2 FQNEAQ (reference sequence). This CDR3 comprises 14 residues. Between the trimmed V and J ends, which lost 0 bases and 8 bases, there was a span of 13 bases. The CDR3 sequence is CASSLAHNLAEAFF. CDR3 in DNA: TGTGCCAGCAGCTTAGCACATAACTTGGCCGAAGCTTTCTTT.

Only a few counts were recorded for this clonotype. The chain has TRBV5-1 and TRBJ2-1; possible D gene TRBD2, 6 bases. V was pared by 0 bases and J by 4 bases, with 14 bases between. This CDR3 has 16 amino acids. Looked up from germline, CDR1 is SGHRS and CDR2 is YFSETQ. The CDR3 region has the DNA TGCGCCAGCAGCTTGGGGGTATCGGGGGAATACAATGAGCAGTTCTTC. Encoded protein: CASSLGVSGEYNEQFF.

This clonotype was detected only a few times. V usage is TRBV12-3 or TRBV12-4 and J usage is TRBJ2-5, with D possibly being TRBD1 (7 bases). With 5 bases removed from V and 7 bases from J, the gap between germline ends came to 17 bases. The CDR3 is 14 residues long. This CDR3 reads CASSRDSGYSTQYF. CDR3 nucleotides: TGTGCCAGCAGTAGGGACAGCGGGTATTCGACCCAGTACTTC.

The chain joins TRBV11-1 to TRBJ2-5; no reliable D call. V dropped 7 bases and J dropped 5 bases, with 14 bases sitting between them. In germline, CDR1 is SGHAT, CDR2 FQDESV (reference sequence). The CDR3 totals 13 residues. Here the CDR3 reads CASNDYPAETQYF. In nucleotides, the CDR3 is TGTGCCAGCAACGATTATCCCGCGGAGACCCAGTACTTC.

V and J are TRBV9 and TRBJ2-5, with 7 bases identical to TRBD2. Germline V lookup: CDR1 SGDLS, CDR2 YYNGEE. J lost 2 bases, V lost 4 bases, and 8 bases had no gene match. The CDR3 covers 15 residues. The DNA for the CDR3 is TGTGCCAGCAGCCCGAGACTAGCCGTACAAGAGACCCAGTACTTC. It specifies CASSPRLAVQETQYF.

This clonotype was picked up a small number of times. The chain combines TRBV6-1 with TRBJ2-7; 7 bases map to TRBD1. Germline V gives CDR1 MNHNS, CDR2 SASEGT. The CDR3 covers 14 residues. After removal of 8 bases from V and 7 bases from J, the junction contained 14 bases not matched to a gene. In nucleotides, the CDR3 is TGTGCCAGCCGGTATAGGGGGCGGATGGGTGAGCAGTACTTC. Translated: CASRYRGRMGEQYF.

In the case of this clonotype: A much larger clone sits a single nucleotide away, making a read error possible. V and J are TRBV5-1 and TRBJ1-1; D is undetermined. CDR3 length: 14 residues. Germline loops: CDR1 SGHRS, CDR2 YFSETQ. The V and J ends lost 4 bases and 4 bases respectively, with 14 bases between them. In nucleotides, the CDR3 is TGCGCCAGCAGCCTCGCGGCGGGTATCACTGAAGCTTTCTTT. Its translation: CASSLAAGITEAFF.

The sample holds many counts of this clonotype. The genes are TRBV12-3 or TRBV12-4 and TRBJ1-6; D unresolved. V lost 3 bases, J lost 7 bases, and 4 bases lay in between. CDR3 length equals 12 residues. The CDR3: CASSFGNSPLHF. The CDR3 nucleotides read TGTGCCAGCAGTTTCGGGAATTCACCCCTCCACTTT.

This clonotype was counted many times. The gene calls are TRBV10-3 and TRBJ1-3; D is unresolved. Per germline, CDR1 ENHRY and CDR2 SYGVKD. Trimming cost V 4 bases and J 3 bases, with 13 bases left between them. CDR3 length: 15 residues. Here the CDR3 reads CAISAVTRHGNTIYF. The DNA of the CDR3 is TGTGCCATCAGTGCGGTCACCCGCCATGGAAACACCATATATTTT.

The chain links TRBV7-2 to TRBJ2-1; D gene uncertain. With 1 base removed from V and 8 bases from J, the gap between germline ends came to 15 bases. This CDR3 spans 15 amino acids. Germline lookup yields CDR1 SGHTA and CDR2 FQGNSA. In DNA, the CDR3 is TGTGCCAGCAGCTTAGTTTTCACGGTCGGAGATGAGCAGTTCTTC. This gives the protein CASSLVFTVGDEQFF.

This clonotype was counted only a few times. The chain carries TRBV9 and TRBJ2-1, with 7 bases that match TRBD2. V dropped 3 bases and J dropped 3; count of bases not matched to a gene: 3. Germline V gene lookup returns CDR1 SGDLS and CDR2 YYNGEE. The CDR3 is 14 residues long. Here the CDR3 reads CASSDGGGYNEQFF. CDR3 nucleotides: TGTGCCAGCAGCGATGGGGGGGGCTACAATGAGCAGTTCTTC.

The sample holds a few counts of this clonotype. The V gene is TRBV27, the J gene TRBJ2-7, with D possibly TRBD1 on 6 matching bases. Germline lookup yields CDR1 MNHEY and CDR2 SMNVEV (reference sequence). This CDR3 comprises 14 residues. Trimming cost V 5 bases and J 1 base, with 12 bases left between them. The CDR3 nucleotides read TGTGCCAGCAGTCCCGGACAGTTTTCCTACGAGCAGTACTTC. It specifies CASSPGQFSYEQYF.

The chain has TRBV5-4 and TRBJ1-1, with D unclear. Deletions cut 1 base from V and 3 bases from J, with 7 bases between. The CDR3 spans 13 residues. Germline lookup yields CDR1 SGHNT and CDR2 YYREEE (reference sequence). DNA for the CDR3: TGTGCCAGCAGCTTGAGCGTTGACACTGAAGCTTTCTTT. Translation gives CASSLSVDTEAFF.

This clonotype was found a few times. The chain recombines TRBV9 with TRBJ2-3, with D unresolved. The CDR3 totals 15 residues. The V end lost 3 bases, the J end lost 1 base, and 12 bases lay between the germline ends. Germline loops: CDR1 SGDLS, CDR2 YYNGEE. The CDR3 sequence: CASSDRQGRTDTQYF. As DNA, the CDR3 is TGTGCCAGCAGCGACCGACAAGGACGCACAGATACGCAGTATTTT.

This clonotype was seen more than once but under ten times. The chain carries TRBV12-3 or TRBV12-4 and TRBJ1-1, with D unclear. The CDR3 covers 14 residues. The ends were cut back, 5 bases at V and 1 base at J, with 11 bases in the middle. CDR3 sequence reads: CASSEGNWNTEAFF. CDR3 in DNA: TGTGCCAGCAGTGAGGGTAATTGGAACACTGAAGCTTTCTTT.

This clonotype was counted a few times. The J gene is TRBJ1-4, the V gene TRBV28, with TRBD1 matching over 8 bases. This CDR3 is built from 16 residues. V lost 4 bases to trimming and J lost 8 bases; unmatched junction nucleotides: 12. The germline V gene encodes CDR1 MDHEN and CDR2 SYDVKM. The CDR3, as DNA: TGTGCCAGCAGTTCGGGACAGGCGCCCTTGGGCGAAAAACTGTTTTTT. It codes for CASSSGQAPLGEKLFF.

This clonotype was seen ten or more times. The rearrangement joins TRBV7-9 to TRBJ2-7; 10 positions agree with TRBD1. Germline values: CDR1 SEHNR, CDR2 FQNEAQ (reference sequence). The length of the CDR3 is 15 residues. With V trimmed by 4 bases and J by 3 bases, 6 bases remained unmatched. CDR3 sequence: CASSSGDRGNYEQYV. The CDR3 DNA sequence: TGTGCCAGCAGCTCTGGGGACAGGGGAAACTACGAGCAGTACGTC.

The sample holds many counts of this clonotype. The gene calls are TRBV4-1 and TRBJ2-7, with D possibly TRBD1 on 7 matching bases. Trimming left V 2 bases short and J 2 bases short, with 13 bases between. Germline CDR1 is MGHRA and CDR2 is YSYEKL. This CDR3 contains 15 residues. CDR3 DNA: TGCGCCAGCAGCCAACGCCAGGGGGGACCCTACGAGCAGTACTTC. Amino acid sequence: CASSQRQGGPYEQYF.

This clonotype was observed a handful of times. V and J are TRBV20-1 and TRBJ1-1; no clear D gene. Trimming pared 3 bases from V and 1 base from J, leaving 27 bases between. Germline CDR1 reads DFQATT; CDR2 reads SNEGSKA (reference sequence). This CDR3 spans 19 amino acids. DNA for the CDR3: TGCAGTGCTAGTTCTTGGAGGTCAGGACTCCGGGATAGGAACACTGAAGCTTTCTTT. Translated: CSASSWRSGLRDRNTEAFF.

This clonotype was counted many times. As DNA, the CDR3 is TGTGCCAGCAGGCAGACCGGGGAGCTGTTTTTT. Amino acid sequence: CASRQTGELFF. The chain has TRBV12-3 or TRBV12-4 and TRBJ2-2; unclear D gene. V was clipped by 6 bases and J by 5 bases, with 4 bases between them. CDR3 size: 11 residues.

The V and J genes are TRBV20-1 and TRBJ2-3, with 8 bases that match TRBD2. With 3 bases clipped from V and 3 bases from J, the junction kept 8 bases outside the gene matches. The CDR3 is 15 residues long. In germline, CDR1 is DFQATT, CDR2 SNEGSKA (reference sequence). In DNA, the CDR3 is TGCAGTGCTAGTAGACGAGCGGGGGATACAGATACGCAGTATTTT. Translation gives CSASRRAGDTDTQYF.

In this sample, this clonotype turned up many times. This chain uses TRBV7-2 with TRBJ2-5; D is undetermined. CDR1 is SGHTA and CDR2 is FQGNSA in the germline V gene. This CDR3 contains 15 residues. Trimming took off 4 bases at V and 1 base at J, with 13 bases between the two ends. The CDR3 here is CASSSWMTSQETQYF. DNA for the CDR3: TGTGCCAGCAGCTCCTGGATGACTTCCCAAGAGACCCAGTACTTC.

In its sample, this clonotype was seen a few times. CDR3 DNA: TGCAGTGCTAGAGTCAGTGGGAATTCACCCCTCCACTTT. The encoded protein is CSARVSGNSPLHF. The genes are TRBV20-1 and TRBJ1-6, with D unclear. The CDR3 is 13 residues long. Germline V gene sequence: CDR1 DFQATT, CDR2 SNEGSKA (reference sequence). V was shortened by 1 base and J by 7 bases, with 8 bases between the two germline ends.

This clonotype was picked up many times. The V gene is TRBV6-2 or TRBV6-3, the J gene TRBJ1-1, with D hard to call. The CDR3 loop spans 12 amino acids. Looked up from germline, CDR1 is MNHEY and CDR2 is SVGEGT. V was cut by 4 bases and J by 0 bases, with 3 bases left in between. The CDR3 DNA reads TGTGCCAGCAGTTGGATGAACACTGAAGCTTTCTTT. Its translation: CASSWMNTEAFF.

This clonotype was detected a few times. The chain employs TRBV7-2 and TRBJ1-2; maybe TRBD1 (6 bases). The CDR3 has 14 residues. Germline CDR1 is SGHTA and CDR2 is FQGNSA. V lost 3 bases to trimming and J lost 6 bases, with 14 bases between them. The CDR3 region is CASSLRYRDNGYTF. In DNA form, the CDR3 reads TGTGCCAGCAGCTTGAGGTACAGGGACAATGGCTACACCTTC. The full variable domain, its missing parts supplied by reference TRBV7-2 and TRBJ1-2, is GAGVSQSPSNKVTEKGKDVELRCDPISGHTALYWYRQSLGQGLEFLIYFQGNSAPDKSGLPSDRFSAERTGGSVSTLTIQRTQQEDSAVYLCASSLRYRDNGYTFGSGTRLTVV.

The V gene is TRBV7-3, the J gene TRBJ2-2; 7 nucleotides match TRBD2. Germline V gives CDR1 SGHTA, CDR2 FQGTGA. After removal of 5 bases from V and 4 bases from J, the junction contained 4 bases not matched to a gene. There are 14 residues in the CDR3. In DNA, the CDR3 is TGTGCCAGCAGCCCCGGACTAGGCACCGGGGAGCTGTTTTTT. This sequence encodes CASSPGLGTGELFF.

This clonotype is a singleton in its sample. This chain connects TRBV15 to TRBJ1-5; D uncertain. V lost 5 bases, J lost 2 bases, and 10 bases lay in between. The CDR3 is made up of 14 amino acids. CDR1 is LNHNV and CDR2 is YYDKDF in the germline V gene (reference sequence). Here the CDR3 reads CATSLGSRNQPQHF. CDR3 sequence (DNA): TGTGCCACCAGCTTAGGATCTCGCAATCAGCCCCAGCATTTT.

The chain combines TRBV2 with TRBJ1-1; 9 nucleotides line up with TRBD1. The trim removed 6 bases at V and 3 bases at J, leaving 17 bases unmatched. The CDR3 consists of 18 residues. The germline V gene encodes CDR1 SNHLY and CDR2 FYNNEI. The CDR3 nucleotides read TGTGCCAGCAGCGGAAGCCGGGACAGGGTCCGAATCGACACTGAAGCTTTCTTT. Its translation: CASSGSRDRVRIDTEAFF.

This clonotype was seen a few times. The chain links TRBV20-1 to TRBJ2-4; D possibly corresponds to TRBD1 (5 bases). This CDR3 comprises 13 residues. Germline assignment: CDR1 DFQATT and CDR2 SNEGSKA (reference sequence). The V end lost 5 bases, the J end lost 1 base, and 9 bases lay between the germline ends. The CDR3 coding sequence is TGCAGTGCTGGTCAGGGTGCCAAAAACATTCAGTACTTC. Translating it yields CSAGQGAKNIQYF.